The clone carrying this T cell receptor (beta chain) was detected ten times or more. This sample stems from a study of human T cells and chemical hapten exposure. TCRdb processed the RACE reads anew with MiXCR; each CDR3 protein has one entry. The sample shows 130,000 or so distinct CDR3 sequences, approximately 8.3% of them seen only once. Trimming cost V 4 bases and J 7 bases, with 7 bases left between them. The CDR3 totals 10 residues. Germline CDR1 is DFQATT and CDR2 is SNEGSKA (reference sequence). Time point specified: healthy volunteer bleed at 2 weeks. The authors' total RNA extraction used unfractionated whole blood.

Sequenced: whole blood. The J gene is TRBJ1-1, the V gene TRBV20-1, with no clear D. The source is a male donor in good health. Some clones in this sample may be carry-over from other donors' samples. The CDR3 DNA sequence: TGCAGTGCTATGGGAGGTGAAGCTTTCTTT. It yields the protein CSAMGGEAFF.